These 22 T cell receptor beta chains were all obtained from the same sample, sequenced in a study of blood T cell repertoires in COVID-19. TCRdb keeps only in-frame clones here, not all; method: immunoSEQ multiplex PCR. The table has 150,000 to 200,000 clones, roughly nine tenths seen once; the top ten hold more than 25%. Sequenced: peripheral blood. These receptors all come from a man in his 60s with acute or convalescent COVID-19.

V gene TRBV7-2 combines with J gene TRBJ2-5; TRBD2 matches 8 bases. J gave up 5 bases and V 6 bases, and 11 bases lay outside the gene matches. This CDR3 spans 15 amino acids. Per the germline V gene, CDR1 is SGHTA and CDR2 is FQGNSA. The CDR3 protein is CASSREGGRGETQYF. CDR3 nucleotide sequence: TGTGCCAGCAGTCGGGAGGGAGGGAGAGGGGAGACCCAGTACTTC.

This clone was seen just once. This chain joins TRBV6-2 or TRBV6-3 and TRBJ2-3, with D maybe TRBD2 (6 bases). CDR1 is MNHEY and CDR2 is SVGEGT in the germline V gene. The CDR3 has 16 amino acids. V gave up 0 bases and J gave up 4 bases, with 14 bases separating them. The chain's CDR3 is CASSYSSPGAPDTQYF. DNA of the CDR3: TGTGCCAGCAGTTACTCGAGTCCGGGAGCCCCAGATACGCAGTATTTT.

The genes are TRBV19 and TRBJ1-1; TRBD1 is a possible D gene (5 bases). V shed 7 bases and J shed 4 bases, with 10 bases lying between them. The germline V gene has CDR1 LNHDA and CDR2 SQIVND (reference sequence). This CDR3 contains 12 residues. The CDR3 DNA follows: TGTGCCAGTAACGGAGGGGTCACTGAAGCTTTCTTT. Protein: CASNGGVTEAFF.

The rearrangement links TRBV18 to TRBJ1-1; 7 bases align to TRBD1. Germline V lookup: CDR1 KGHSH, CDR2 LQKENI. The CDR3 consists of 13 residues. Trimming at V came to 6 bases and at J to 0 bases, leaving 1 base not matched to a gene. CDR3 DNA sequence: TGTGCCAGCTCGGACAGGATGAACACTGAAGCTTTCTTT. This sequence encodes CASSDRMNTEAFF.

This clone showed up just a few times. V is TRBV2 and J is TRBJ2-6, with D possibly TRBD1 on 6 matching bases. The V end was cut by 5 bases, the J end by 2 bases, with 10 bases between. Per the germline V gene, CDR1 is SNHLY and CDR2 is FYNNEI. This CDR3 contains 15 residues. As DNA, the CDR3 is TGTGCCAGCAGTTTTGGGGGCGCTGGGGCCAACGTCCTGACTTTC. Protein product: CASSFGGAGANVLTF. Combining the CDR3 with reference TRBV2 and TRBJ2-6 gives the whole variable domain EPEVTQTPSHQVTQMGQEVILRCVPISNHLYFYWYRQILGQKVEFLVSFYNNEISEKSEIFDDQFSVERPDGSNFTLKIRSTKLEDSAMYFCASSFGGAGANVLTFGAGSRLTVL.

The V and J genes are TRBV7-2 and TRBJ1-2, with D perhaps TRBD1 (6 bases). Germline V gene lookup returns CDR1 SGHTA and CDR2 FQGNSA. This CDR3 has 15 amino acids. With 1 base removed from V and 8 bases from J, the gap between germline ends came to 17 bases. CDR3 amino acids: CASSLGFLQGEGYTF. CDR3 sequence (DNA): TGTGCCAGCAGCTTAGGATTTTTACAGGGAGAGGGCTACACCTTC.

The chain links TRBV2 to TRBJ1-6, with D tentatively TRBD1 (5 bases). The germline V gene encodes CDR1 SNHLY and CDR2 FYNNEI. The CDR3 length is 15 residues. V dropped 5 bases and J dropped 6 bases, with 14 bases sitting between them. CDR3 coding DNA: TGTGCCAGCAGTCTCCGCCGCGGGACTAATTCACCCCTCCACTTT. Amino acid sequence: CASSLRRGTNSPLHF. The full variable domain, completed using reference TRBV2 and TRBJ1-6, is EPEVTQTPSHQVTQMGQEVILRCVPISNHLYFYWYRQILGQKVEFLVSFYNNEISEKSEIFDDQFSVERPDGSNFTLKIRSTKLEDSAMYFCASSLRRGTNSPLHFGNGTRLTVT.

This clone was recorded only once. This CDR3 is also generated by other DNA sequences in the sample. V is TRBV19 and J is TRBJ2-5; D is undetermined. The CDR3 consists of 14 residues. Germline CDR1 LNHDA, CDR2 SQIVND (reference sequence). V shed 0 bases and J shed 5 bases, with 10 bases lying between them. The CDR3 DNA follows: TGTGCCAGTAGTATAGATTGGGCGCAGGAGACCCAGTACTTC. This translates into CASSIDWAQETQYF.

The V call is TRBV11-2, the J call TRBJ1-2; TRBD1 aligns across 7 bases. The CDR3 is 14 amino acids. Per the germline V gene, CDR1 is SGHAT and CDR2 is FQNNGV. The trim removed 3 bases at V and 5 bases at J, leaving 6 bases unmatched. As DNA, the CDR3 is TGTGCCAGCAGCTTGCAAGGGACAGCGTATGGCTACACCTTC. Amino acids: CASSLQGTAYGYTF.

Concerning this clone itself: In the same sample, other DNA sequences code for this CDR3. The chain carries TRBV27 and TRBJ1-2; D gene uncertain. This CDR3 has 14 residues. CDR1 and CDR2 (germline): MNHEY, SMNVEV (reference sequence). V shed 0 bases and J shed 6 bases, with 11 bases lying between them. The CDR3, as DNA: TGTGCCAGCAGTTTATCAGCCGGCGGGGATGGCTACACCTTC. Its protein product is CASSLSAGGDGYTF.

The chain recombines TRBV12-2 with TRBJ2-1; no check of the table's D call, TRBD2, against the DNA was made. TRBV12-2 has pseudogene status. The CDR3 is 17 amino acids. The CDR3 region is CASPPQRGGASYNEQFF. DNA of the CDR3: TGTGCAAGCCCCCCTCAGCGGGGGGGAGCCTCCTACAATGAGCAGTTCTTC.

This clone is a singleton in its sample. CDR3 sequence: CASSKADRGYEQYV. For the CDR3, the DNA is TGTGCCAGCAGCAAAGCCGATCGGGGATACGAGCAGTACGTC. V and J are TRBV21-1 and TRBJ2-7; TRBD2, the table's D call, was not compared with the DNA. TRBV21-1 is given as a pseudogene. This CDR3 has 14 amino acids.

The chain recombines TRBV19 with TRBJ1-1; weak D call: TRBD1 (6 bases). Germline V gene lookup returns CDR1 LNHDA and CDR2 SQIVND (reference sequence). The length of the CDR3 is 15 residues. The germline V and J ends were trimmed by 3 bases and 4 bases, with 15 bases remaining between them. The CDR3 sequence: CASSISGGGGTEAFF. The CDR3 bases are TGTGCCAGTAGTATTTCGGGGGGCGGAGGCACTGAAGCTTTCTTT.

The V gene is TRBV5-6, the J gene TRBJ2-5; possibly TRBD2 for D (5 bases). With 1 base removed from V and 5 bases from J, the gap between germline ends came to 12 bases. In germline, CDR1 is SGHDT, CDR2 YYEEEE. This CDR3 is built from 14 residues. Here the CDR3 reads CASSLIRDRETQYF. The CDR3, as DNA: TGTGCCAGCAGCTTGATCCGGGATCGGGAGACCCAGTACTTC.

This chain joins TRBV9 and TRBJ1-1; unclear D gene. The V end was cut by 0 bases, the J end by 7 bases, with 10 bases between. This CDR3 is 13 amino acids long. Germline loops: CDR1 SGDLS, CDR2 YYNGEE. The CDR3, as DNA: TGTGCCAGCAGCGTAGCCAGTTGGCTTGAAGCTTTCTTT. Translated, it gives CASSVASWLEAFF.

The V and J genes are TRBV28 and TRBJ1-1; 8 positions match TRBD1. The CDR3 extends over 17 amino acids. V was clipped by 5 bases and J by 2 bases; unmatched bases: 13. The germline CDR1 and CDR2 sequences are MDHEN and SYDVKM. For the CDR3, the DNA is TGTGCCAGCAGTCCTAGCAGGACAGGGTGGATAAACACTGAAGCTTTCTTT. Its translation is CASSPSRTGWINTEAFF.

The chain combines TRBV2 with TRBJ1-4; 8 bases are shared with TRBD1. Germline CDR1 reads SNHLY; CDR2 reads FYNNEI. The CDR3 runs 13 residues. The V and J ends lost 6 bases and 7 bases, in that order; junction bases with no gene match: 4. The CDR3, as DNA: TGTGCCAGCAGAAACAGGGGGAGTGAAAAACTGTTTTTT. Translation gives CASRNRGSEKLFF.

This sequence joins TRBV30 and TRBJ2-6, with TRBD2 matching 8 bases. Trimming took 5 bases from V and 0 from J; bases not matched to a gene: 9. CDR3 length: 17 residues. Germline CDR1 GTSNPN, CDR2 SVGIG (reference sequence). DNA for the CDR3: TGTGCCTGGGGGTCTACGGGGGGGTACTCTGGGGCCAACGTCCTGACTTTC. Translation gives CAWGSTGGYSGANVLTF.

The DNA for the CDR3 is TGTGCCAGCAAAACGGGGGGGAACACAGATACGCAGTATTTT. It translates to CASKTGGNTDTQYF. The rearrangement links TRBV28 to TRBJ2-3; 8 bases align to TRBD2. Looked up from germline, CDR1 is MDHEN and CDR2 is SYDVKM. This CDR3 contains 14 residues. J gave up 2 bases and V 7 bases, and 5 bases lay outside the gene matches.

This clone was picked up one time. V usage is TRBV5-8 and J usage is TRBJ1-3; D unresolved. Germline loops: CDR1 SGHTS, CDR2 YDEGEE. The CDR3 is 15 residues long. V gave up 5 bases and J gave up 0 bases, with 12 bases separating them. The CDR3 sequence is CASRWALNSGNTIYF. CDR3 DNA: TGTGCCAGCAGATGGGCACTGAACTCTGGAAACACCATATATTTT.

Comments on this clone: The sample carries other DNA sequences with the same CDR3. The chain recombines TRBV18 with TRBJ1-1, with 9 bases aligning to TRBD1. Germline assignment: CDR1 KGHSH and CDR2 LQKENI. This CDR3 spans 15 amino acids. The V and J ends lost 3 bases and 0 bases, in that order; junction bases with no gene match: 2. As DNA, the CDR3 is TGTGCCAGCTCACCCGGGACAGGGATGAACACTGAAGCTTTCTTT. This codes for CASSPGTGMNTEAFF.

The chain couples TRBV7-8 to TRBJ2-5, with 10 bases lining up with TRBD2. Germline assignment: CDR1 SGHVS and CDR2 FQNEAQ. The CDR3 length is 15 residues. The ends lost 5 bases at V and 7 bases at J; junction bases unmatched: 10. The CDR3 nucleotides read TGTGCCAGCAGCCAAAGCGGGGGGGCTCTGGGGACCCAGTACTTC. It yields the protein CASSQSGGALGTQYF.